This T cell receptor (beta chain) was found in a study of shared clonotypes between healthy human individuals. Data came from immunoSEQ multiplex PCR; TCRdb stores just in-frame clones and leaves some out. The table includes around 1,000,000 clones, 60% to 80% detected once. V gave up 0 bases and J gave up 8 bases, with 15 bases separating them. From germline, CDR1 is SGDLS and CDR2 YYNGEE. This CDR3 comprises 15 residues. Naive CD4+ cells were CD45RA-selected; the remaining cells were memory. The chain has TRBV9 and TRBJ1-3; TRBD1 is a possible D gene (5 bases). Source material: memory CD4+ T cells from PBMCs. Subset here: CD45RA-negative fraction. The TCR was taken from a man aged 18 to 35 in good health. Some clones in this sample may be carry-over from other donors' samples. The CDR3 nucleotides read TGTGCCAGCAGCGTAGTTGCTCCCCCGGGGGACACCATATATTTT. It specifies CASSVVAPPGDTIYF.